A selection of T cell receptor beta chains follows, all from one sample in a study of blood T cell repertoires in COVID-19. The table came from immunoSEQ multiplex PCR; TCRdb's copy has only in-frame clones and leaves some out. The repertoire has around 360,000 clones, around 87% of them found once; the top ten carry about 10%. Sample: peripheral blood. The receptor set was obtained from a woman aged 30 to 39 with COVID-19, enrolled during active disease. Each CDR3 is given with its conserved first and last residue. D genes are given only for firm matches. Size is stated for part of the rows, as once, few or many counts, or as a class when the clone is expanded.

V gene	D gene	clone size	J gene	CDR3 length	CDR3 DNA	CDR3 protein
TRBV30	.	.	TRBJ2-7	16	TGTGCCTGGAGTGTACGATGGAGCAGAGACTCCTACGAGCAGTACTTC	CAWSVRWSRDSYEQYF
TRBV5-1	.	.	TRBJ2-1	13	TGCGCCAGCAGCTTGGTAGCCCACAATGAGCAGTTCTTC	CASSLVAHNEQFF
TRBV5-1	TRBD1	.	TRBJ1-1	16	TGCGCCAGCAGTCGTTCCGGGACAGAGAGGAACACTGAAGCTTTCTTT	CASSRSGTERNTEAFF
TRBV2	TRBD2	.	TRBJ2-2	15	TGTGCCAGCAGTGCCGGGACTAGCGGCACCGGGGAGCTGTTTTTT	CASSAGTSGTGELFF
TRBV6-1	TRBD1	.	TRBJ1-4	18	TGTGCCAGCAGTGAAGGGGTTAATCCGGGACAGGGTAATGAAAAACTGTTTTTT	CASSEGVNPGQGNEKLFF
TRBV2	.	.	TRBJ1-4	13	TGTGCCAGCAGTTTTATAGGGGAGGTTGGACTGTTTTTT	CASSFIGEVGLFF
TRBV5-1	TRBD2	.	TRBJ2-7	15	TGCGCCAGCAGCTTGCTAGCGGGACATACCTACGAGCAGTACTTC	CASSLLAGHTYEQYF
TRBV6-5	TRBD2	.	TRBJ2-7	16	TGTGCCAGCAGTTACCCCCGCGGGAGGAACTCCTACGAGCAGTACTTC	CASSYPRGRNSYEQYF
TRBV30	TRBD1	.	TRBJ1-2	13	TGTGCCTGGGAACCGGGACAGGGTTTTGGCTACACCTTC	CAWEPGQGFGYTF
TRBV7-9	.	.	TRBJ1-5	13	TGTGCCAGCAGCTTGGCTTCCAATCAGCCCCAGCATTTT	CASSLASNQPQHF
TRBV5-4	TRBD1	.	TRBJ1-1	16	TGTGCCAGCAGCTTCCCCGGACAGGGTATGGACACTGAAGCTTTCTTT	CASSFPGQGMDTEAFF
TRBV21-1	.	.	TRBJ2-7	15	TGTGCCAGCAGCAAAGTTACAGACCTTTCCTACGAGCAGTACTTC	CASSKVTDLSYEQYF
TRBV28	TRBD1	.	TRBJ1-2	12	TGTGCCAGCAGAGGACAGGTCTATGGCTACACCTTC	CASRGQVYGYTF
TRBV6-5	.	.	TRBJ1-5	15	TGTGCCAGCATTCCGACAGTCAGCAGCAATCAGCCCCAGCATTTT	CASIPTVSSNQPQHF
TRBV28	.	.	TRBJ1-6	15	TGTGCCAGCAGCACTTCCACAGGGATCTTTTCACCCCTCCACTTT	CASSTSTGIFSPLHF
TRBV30	.	.	TRBJ1-5	14	TGTGCCTGGAGTGTAATCAGGAGCAATCAGCCCCAGCATTTT	CAWSVIRSNQPQHF
TRBV4-2	TRBD1	many	TRBJ2-6	17	TGTGCCAGCAGCCAGACGGGGACAGGGACTGGGGCCAACGTCCTGACTTTC	CASSQTGTGTGANVLTF
TRBV7-9	.	.	TRBJ1-4	16	TGTGCCAGCAGCTTAGGACACCTTGCAACTAATGAAAAACTGTTTTTT	CASSLGHLATNEKLFF
TRBV28	TRBD1	.	TRBJ1-2	16	TGTGCCAGCAGGGGGATTGTGACAGGGGCTTTAGATGGCTACACCTTC	CASRGIVTGALDGYTF
TRBV30	TRBD2	.	TRBJ2-3	18	TGTGCCTGGAGTCCCGGACTAGCGGGAAGTCCCCCCACAGATACGCAGTATTTT	CAWSPGLAGSPPTDTQYF
TRBV6-2/TRBV6-3	.	once	TRBJ2-5	16	TGTGCCAGCAGTTACGGTAGTTGGGGGACACGAGAGACCCAGTACTTC	CASSYGSWGTRETQYF
TRBV7-9	TRBD1	.	TRBJ1-3	15	TGTGCCAGCAGCTTAGGGACAGGGACAGGAAACACCATATATTTT	CASSLGTGTGNTIYF
TRBV5-4	.	.	TRBJ2-3	14	TGTGCCAGCAGCGCGACGGGCCGGGGAGGTACGCAGTATTTT	CASSATGRGGTQYF
TRBV6-5	.	.	TRBJ2-7	14	TGTGCCAGCAGCCCACGGGAGAGCTCCTACGAGCAGTACTTC	CASSPRESSYEQYF
TRBV9	.	.	TRBJ2-7	16	TGTGCCAGCAGCGTAGGGTTCCTTAGCGAATCCTACGAGCAGTACTTC	CASSVGFLSESYEQYF
TRBV28	TRBD1	.	TRBJ1-1	15	TGTGCCAGCAGTTTCACCGGGACAGGGTACACTGAAGCTTTCTTT	CASSFTGTGYTEAFF
TRBV30	.	.	TRBJ1-5	13	TGTGCCGGCGCTACAGGATTAAATCAGCCCCAGCATTTT	CAGATGLNQPQHF
TRBV11-2	.	few	TRBJ1-1	15	TGTGCCAGCAGCTTAGTTAGCCACGGGATAACTGAAGCTTTCTTT	CASSLVSHGITEAFF
TRBV29-1	TRBD2	.	TRBJ2-3	17	TGCAGCGTTGAAGATCTCCGGGGGGGGTTGGGCACAGATACGCAGTATTTT	CSVEDLRGGLGTDTQYF
TRBV6-1	.	.	TRBJ1-6	18	TGTGCCAGCAGTGAAACCCCCGGGGGGGGACTCAATAATTCACCCCTCCACTTT	CASSETPGGGLNNSPLHF
TRBV6-5	.	.	TRBJ1-4	16	TGTGCCAGCAGTTACTCGACGGGGGGAAGGACTGAAAAACTGTTTTTT	CASSYSTGGRTEKLFF
TRBV29-1	.	.	TRBJ2-1	13	TGCAGCGTTGATGTCCGACAGCCCTCCGATAAGTTCTTC	CSVDVRQPSDKFF
TRBV4-1	.	few	TRBJ1-2	11	TGCGCCAGCAGCCCGCGTCTTGGCTACACCTTC	CASSPRLGYTF
TRBV30	.	.	TRBJ2-1	11	TGTGCCTGGAGCGGAGGTGTTGAGCAGTTCTTC	CAWSGGVEQFF
TRBV3-1/TRBV3-2	TRBD1	.	TRBJ2-6	15	TGTGCCAGCAGCTTCGACAGGGCTGGGGCCAACGTCCTGACTTTC	CASSFDRAGANVLTF